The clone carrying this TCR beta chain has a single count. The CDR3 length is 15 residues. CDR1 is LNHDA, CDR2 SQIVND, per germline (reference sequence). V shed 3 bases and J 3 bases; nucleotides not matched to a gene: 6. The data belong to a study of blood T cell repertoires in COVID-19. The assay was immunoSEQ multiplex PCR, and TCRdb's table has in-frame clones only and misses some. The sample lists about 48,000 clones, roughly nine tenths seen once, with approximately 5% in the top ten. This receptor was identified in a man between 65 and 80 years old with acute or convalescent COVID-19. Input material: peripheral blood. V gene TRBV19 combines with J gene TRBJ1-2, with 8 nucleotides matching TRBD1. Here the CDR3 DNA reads TGTGCCAGTAGTATCCGCCACAGGGGGGACTATGGCTACACCTTC. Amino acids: CASSIRHRGDYGYTF.